The 23 T cell receptor beta chains presented below share a single source sample, sequenced in a study of OX40 agonist ivuxolimab in advanced cancers. Profiled with immunoSEQ multiplex PCR; TCRdb holds only in-frame clones, not every one. The sample gives about 50,000 clones, approximately 90% of which show up once; 5% to 6.5% is in the top ten. Sequenced here: CD4+ or CD8+ T cells sorted from blood, sampled in a trial of the OX40 agonist ivuxolimab. The receptor set was obtained from an adult with an advanced solid tumor such as melanoma, head and neck, liver or kidney cancer.

This clone came up a few times. In DNA, the CDR3 is TGCGCCAGCAGCTTAGCAGGGGGCGACTATGGCTACACCTTC. This encodes CASSLAGGDYGYTF. V gene TRBV5-1 combines with J gene TRBJ1-2; 8 bases fit TRBD1. The CDR3 sequence is 14 residues long. The J segment lost 3 bases and the V segment lost 2 bases, leaving 3 bases of the junction unmatched. Germline CDR1 SGHRS, CDR2 YFSETQ.

V is TRBV4-2 and J is TRBJ2-1, with 13 bases identical to TRBD2. The V gene end was trimmed by 0 bases and the J gene end by 4 bases; junction bases not matched to a gene: 0. The germline V gene has CDR1 LGHNA and CDR2 YNFKEQ. The CDR3 runs 16 residues. The CDR3 DNA reads as TGTGCCAGCAGCCAAGAGACTAGCGGGGGGTACAATGAGCAGTTCTTC. Protein sequence: CASSQETSGGYNEQFF.

Points on this clone: One end of the junction does not line up with germline, which may come from a read error. This chain links TRBV6-5 with TRBJ1-5; D possibly corresponds to TRBD1 (5 bases). Per the germline V gene, CDR1 is MNHEY and CDR2 is SVGAGI. The CDR3 sequence is 14 residues long. CDR3 sequence reads: CASSNSGTNQPQHF. The CDR3 DNA sequence: TGTGCCAGCAGTAACTCAGGGACCAATCAGCCCCAGCATTTT.

The chain joins TRBV7-9 to TRBJ2-1, with TRBD2 matching 11 bases. This CDR3 region has 19 residues. The V segment lost 5 bases and the J segment 0 bases; nucleotides outside the gene matches: 12. Per germline, CDR1 SEHNR and CDR2 FQNEAQ (reference sequence). The DNA of the CDR3 is TGTGCCAGCAGCAGAAGGGTGTTAGCGGGAGGGAGCTCCTACAATGAGCAGTTCTTC. Protein product: CASSRRVLAGGSSYNEQFF.

The J gene is TRBJ2-3, the V gene TRBV27, with 7 bases lining up with TRBD1. The trim removed 6 bases at V and 0 bases at J, leaving 6 bases unmatched. Per germline, CDR1 MNHEY and CDR2 SMNVEV (reference sequence). This CDR3 is built from 15 residues. The CDR3 DNA reads TGTGCCAGCAGCCCCGGGACAGCTAGCACAGATACGCAGTATTTT. Protein: CASSPGTASTDTQYF.

V is TRBV6-6 and J is TRBJ1-2; tentatively, D is TRBD1 (5 bases). Per germline, CDR1 MNHNY and CDR2 SVGAGI (reference sequence). The V end lost 4 bases, the J end lost 3 bases, and 9 bases lay between the germline ends. The CDR3 loop spans 13 amino acids. The CDR3 protein is CASSLSRDYGYTF. CDR3 DNA: TGTGCCAGCAGTTTGTCCAGGGACTATGGCTACACCTTC.

This rearrangement joins TRBV7-9 to TRBJ2-4, with D perhaps matching TRBD1 or TRBD2 (5 bases each). The V gene lost 8 bases and the J gene lost 1 base, with 12 bases spanning the gap. Germline V gene lookup returns CDR1 SEHNR and CDR2 FQNEAQ (reference sequence). The CDR3 runs 14 residues. CDR3 nucleotide sequence: TGTGCCAGCGGGGAATGGGGGGCCAAAAACATTCAGTACTTC. Protein product: CASGEWGAKNIQYF. The variable domain in full, with the rest retrieved from reference TRBV7-9 and TRBJ2-4, is DTGVSQNPRHKITKRGQNVTFRCDPISEHNRLYWYRQTLGQGPEFLTYFQNEAQLEKSRLLSDRFSAERPKGSFSTLEIQRTEQGDSAMYLCASGEWGAKNIQYFGAGTRLSVL.

The chain employs TRBV7-3 and TRBJ2-1; TRBD2 agrees at 8 bases. V lost 5 bases, J lost 2 bases, and 5 bases stayed unmatched. The CDR3 extends over 15 amino acids. CDR1 and CDR2 from the germline V gene are SGHTA and FQGTGA. The CDR3 loop reads CASSALAGPYNEQFF. In nucleotides, the CDR3 is TGTGCCAGCAGCGCCCTAGCGGGTCCCTACAATGAGCAGTTCTTC.

CDR3 in amino acids: CASSYPGTSGGYTQYF. In DNA, the CDR3 is TGTGCCAGCAGCTACCCCGGGACTAGCGGGGGGTATACGCAGTATTTT. V and J are TRBV6-5 and TRBJ2-3, with 15 bases lining up with TRBD2. The ends lost 6 bases at V and 7 bases at J; junction bases unmatched: 8. Per germline, CDR1 MNHEY and CDR2 SVGAGI. This CDR3 has 16 residues.

The rearrangement joins TRBV5-4 to TRBJ1-1; D gene ambiguous. Germline values: CDR1 SGHNT, CDR2 YYREEE (reference sequence). The CDR3 consists of 14 residues. Trimming took off 1 base at V and 0 bases at J, with 7 bases between the two ends. The CDR3 loop is CASSLWALNTEAFF. The CDR3 coding sequence is TGTGCCAGCAGCTTGTGGGCATTGAACACTGAAGCTTTCTTT. Variable domain in full (rest from reference TRBV5-4 and TRBJ1-1): ETGVTQSPTHLIKTRGQQVTLRCSSQSGHNTVSWYQQALGQGPQFIFQYYREEENGRGNFPPRFSGLQFPNYSSELNVNALELDDSALYLCASSLWALNTEAFFGQGTRLTVV.

The chain recombines TRBV5-6 with TRBJ2-7; D uncertain. CDR3 size: 12 residues. V lost 4 bases and J lost 0, with 5 bases in between. Germline V gene sequence: CDR1 SGHDT, CDR2 YYEEEE. DNA of the CDR3: TGTGCCAGCAGCGGGGACTCCTACGAGCAGTACGTC. It codes for CASSGDSYEQYV.

The rearrangement links TRBV7-6 to TRBJ1-2; D perhaps matches TRBD1 (5 bases). The CDR3 extends over 15 amino acids. The V end was cut by 5 bases, the J end by 0 bases, with 13 bases between. Germline-derived CDR1 and CDR2 are SGHVS and FNYEAQ. DNA for the CDR3: TGTGCCAGCAGCATTACAGGAGACACTAACTATGGCTACACCTTC. Translated, it gives CASSITGDTNYGYTF.

The genes are TRBV6-5 and TRBJ2-5; 8 bases fit TRBD2. Germline V gives CDR1 MNHEY, CDR2 SVGAGI. V lost 0 bases, J lost 5 bases, and 2 bases stayed unmatched. This CDR3 spans 14 amino acids. The CDR3 reads CASSYSGGGETQYF. DNA of the CDR3: TGTGCCAGCAGTTACTCCGGGGGGGGTGAGACCCAGTACTTC.

The chain is built from TRBV19 and TRBJ1-1; TRBD1 aligns across 7 bases. V shed 6 bases and J 4 bases; nucleotides not matched to a gene: 8. This CDR3 region has 14 residues. CDR1 is LNHDA, CDR2 SQIVND, per germline (reference sequence). The CDR3 nucleotides read TGTGCCAGTAGCAGGGGGGCAGGGGGCACTGAAGCTTTCTTT. Amino acid sequence: CASSRGAGGTEAFF.

This chain uses TRBV5-1 with TRBJ2-7, with D possibly matching TRBD1 (5 bases). The CDR3 has 14 amino acids. CDR1 and CDR2 from the germline V gene are SGHRS and YFSETQ. The ends were cut back, 0 bases at V and 5 bases at J, with 12 bases in the middle. In DNA, the CDR3 is TGCGCCAGCAGCTTGGGTCAGGGTACCGACGAGCAGTACGTC. Amino acid sequence: CASSLGQGTDEQYV.

J is TRBJ1-1 and V is TRBV5-4; TRBD1 is a possible D gene (6 bases). Trimming took 3 bases from V and 4 from J, leaving 19 bases between them. Per the germline V gene, CDR1 is SGHNT and CDR2 is YYREEE (reference sequence). The CDR3 extends over 16 amino acids. CDR3 sequence: CASSWKTGSLGTEAFF. CDR3 coding DNA: TGTGCCAGCAGCTGGAAGACAGGATCCTTGGGCACTGAAGCTTTCTTT.

The chain employs TRBV7-8 and TRBJ2-7; D call uncertain. The length of the CDR3 is 15 residues. Looked up from germline, CDR1 is SGHVS and CDR2 is FQNEAQ. V lost 5 bases and J 2 bases, leaving 16 bases between the germline ends. Written as DNA, the CDR3 is TGTGCCAGCAGCGACCATAGCCGGAACACCTACGAGCAGTACTTC. Residues: CASSDHSRNTYEQYF.

The chain has TRBV7-2 and TRBJ1-1; D possibly corresponds to TRBD1 (5 bases). Between the trimmed V and J ends, which lost 3 bases and 1 base, there was a span of 15 bases. The germline V gene has CDR1 SGHTA and CDR2 FQGNSA. This CDR3 contains 16 residues. CDR3 nucleotides: TGTGCCAGCAGCTTCGACAGAGTAGGTGCGAACACTGAAGCTTTCTTT. Encoded protein: CASSFDRVGANTEAFF.

This clone was seen a single time. The genes are TRBV6-5 and TRBJ2-5; no clear D. V was shortened by 6 bases and J by 0 bases, with 14 bases between the two germline ends. The CDR3 has 15 amino acids. Germline CDR1 MNHEY, CDR2 SVGAGI. The CDR3 loop reads CASRSLGLNQETQYF. The CDR3 DNA sequence: TGTGCCAGCAGGTCCTTAGGCCTGAACCAAGAGACCCAGTACTTC.

V is TRBV13 and J is TRBJ2-2, with TRBD1 matching over 7 bases. CDR1 and CDR2 (germline): PRHDT, FYEKMQ (reference sequence). V shed 8 bases, J shed 4 bases, and the junction held 7 bases outside the gene matches. The CDR3 is 14 amino acids. The CDR3 DNA reads TGTGCCAGCGTGACCAGGGGGACCACCGGGGAGCTGTTTTTT. Translating gives CASVTRGTTGELFF. Looking up the rest from reference TRBV13 and TRBJ2-2 gives the full variable domain: AAGVIQSPRHLIKEKRETATLKCYPIPRHDTVYWYQQGPGQDPQFLISFYEKMQSDKGSIPDRFSAQQFSDYHSELNMSSLELGDSALYFCASVTRGTTGELFFGEGSRLTVL.

By sample fraction, this clone is large. The chain joins TRBV19 to TRBJ2-5, with 7 bases aligning to TRBD1. The ends lost 1 base at V and 4 bases at J; junction bases unmatched: 0. Germline loops: CDR1 LNHDA, CDR2 SQIVND (reference sequence). The CDR3 runs 13 residues. The CDR3 bases are TGTGCCAGTAGTATAGGGACAGGAGAGACCCAGTACTTC. Encoded protein: CASSIGTGETQYF.

This chain uses TRBV25-1 with TRBJ2-4; 7 nucleotides agree with TRBD2. The CDR3 covers 14 residues. Germline CDR1 and CDR2: MGHDK and SYGVNS. The V segment lost 1 base and the J segment 7 bases; nucleotides outside the gene matches: 4. CDR3 in amino acids: CASSEWGGDNIQYF. The DNA of the CDR3 is TGTGCCAGCAGTGAATGGGGAGGGGATAACATTCAGTACTTC.

The rearrangement joins TRBV4-1 to TRBJ1-1; D unresolved. This CDR3 comprises 19 residues. V gave up 0 bases and J gave up 2 bases, with 22 bases separating them. The germline gives CDR1 MGHRA, CDR2 YSYEKL. CDR3 coding DNA: TGCGCCAGCAGCCAAGAACTCGGCATCTCCTTCAAGTTAAACACTGAAGCTTTCTTT. Residues: CASSQELGISFKLNTEAFF.